This T cell receptor beta chain was profiled in a study of T cell responses to AZD1222 COVID-19 vaccine. The data were produced by immunoSEQ multiplex PCR, yet TCRdb's version contains in-frame clones alone and is incomplete. The sample lists more than 70,000 clones; approximately 90% were seen once. V shed 1 base and J 4 bases; nucleotides not matched to a gene: 13. Germline lookup yields CDR1 MGHDK and CDR2 SYGVNS. The CDR3 loop spans 18 amino acids. The rearrangement joins TRBV25-1 to TRBJ2-3; 8 bases line up with TRBD2. The sample consisted of peripheral blood, taken 28 days after the second AZD1222 dose. This TCR derives from an adult who received the AZD1222 COVID-19 vaccine. The CDR3 region has the DNA TGTGCCAGCAGTGAATTGAGGAGGGGGGGACTAGTCGCAGATACGCAGTATTTT. Its protein product is CASSELRRGGLVADTQYF.